Sequencing of this T cell receptor (beta chain) was carried out in a study of CD8+ T cells in alopecia areata. RNA was isolated and reverse transcribed to cDNA, the sequencing template. Sequencing was performed with immunoSEQ multiplex PCR; in TCRdb, only in-frame clones are kept and a portion is missing. Of about 97,000 clones in the sample, around 38% were seen once. V shed 5 bases and J shed 2 bases, with 7 bases lying between them. The germline gives CDR1 WSHSY, CDR2 SAAADI. CDR3 length: 12 amino acids. The chain couples TRBV10-2 to TRBJ2-7; no clear D. Sequenced input: CD4+ T cells sorted from blood. This receptor was obtained from a human donor with alopecia areata. Here the CDR3 DNA reads TGCGCCAGCAGTTCAGGAGCCTACGAGCAGTACTTC. It specifies CASSSGAYEQYF.